This is a list of T cell receptor beta chains from one sample in a study of cytomegalovirus exposure and HLA in healthy donors. Data came from immunoSEQ multiplex PCR; TCRdb stores just in-frame clones and leaves some out. The data show 63,000 or so clones, and the top ten clones hold less than 20%. The source material was PBMCs. The receptors here all came from a boy between 10 and 17 years old in good health and CMV-seronegative. Both conserved end residues are trimmed from each CDR3. Each record gives: V gene, D gene, J gene, CDR3 protein. The D gene is left open where the match is weak.

v_gene: TRBV7-9; d_gene: TRBD1; j_gene: TRBJ1-4; CDR3aa: ASSFGTVSEKLF
v_gene: TRBV27; d_gene: -; j_gene: TRBJ2-7; CDR3aa: ASSLYPSGLSYEQY
v_gene: TRBV5-6; d_gene: -; j_gene: TRBJ2-2; CDR3aa: ASSLLAGAETGELF
v_gene: TRBV19; d_gene: TRBD1; j_gene: TRBJ1-2; CDR3aa: ASSKGATNGYT
v_gene: TRBV5-1; d_gene: TRBD1; j_gene: TRBJ1-1; CDR3aa: ASSLEPTGDTEAF
v_gene: TRBV11-2; d_gene: TRBD2; j_gene: TRBJ2-3; CDR3aa: ASSLGLAVTDTQY
v_gene: TRBV30; d_gene: TRBD2; j_gene: TRBJ2-5; CDR3aa: AWGFPGLAYVGETQY
v_gene: TRBV18; d_gene: TRBD2; j_gene: TRBJ2-2; CDR3aa: ASSPPSGSSNGELF
v_gene: TRBV18; d_gene: -; j_gene: TRBJ1-2; CDR3aa: ASSPPAVVDSYGYT
v_gene: TRBV4-3; d_gene: -; j_gene: TRBJ2-5; CDR3aa: ASSQGDGSGETQY
v_gene: TRBV6-1; d_gene: -; j_gene: TRBJ2-3; CDR3aa: ASSADWSTDTQY
v_gene: TRBV6-5; d_gene: TRBD1; j_gene: TRBJ2-1; CDR3aa: ASIGTGNDEQF
v_gene: TRBV4-3; d_gene: -; j_gene: TRBJ2-5; CDR3aa: ASSQESRAGDGYGTQY
v_gene: TRBV6-1; d_gene: -; j_gene: TRBJ2-7; CDR3aa: ASTDRPPYEQY
v_gene: TRBV11-3; d_gene: -; j_gene: TRBJ1-6; CDR3aa: ASSSGWRAPSPLH
v_gene: TRBV4-3; d_gene: TRBD1; j_gene: TRBJ2-5; CDR3aa: ASSRQTGSGETQY
v_gene: TRBV11-3; d_gene: TRBD1; j_gene: TRBJ1-1; CDR3aa: ASSPGQGTSTEAF
v_gene: TRBV11-2; d_gene: -; j_gene: TRBJ2-3; CDR3aa: ASSLEGVADTQY
v_gene: TRBV2; d_gene: TRBD1; j_gene: TRBJ2-7; CDR3aa: ASRFGTVSWEQY
v_gene: TRBV11-2; d_gene: -; j_gene: TRBJ2-6; CDR3aa: ASSRLAQAGFSGANVLT
v_gene: TRBV15; d_gene: TRBD1; j_gene: TRBJ1-1; CDR3aa: ATSRVQGGNTEAF
v_gene: TRBV2; d_gene: -; j_gene: -; CDR3aa: ASTGSSYEQY
v_gene: TRBV25-1; d_gene: TRBD2; j_gene: TRBJ2-1; CDR3aa: ASSVRVERGNIYNEQF
v_gene: TRBV11-1; d_gene: TRBD1; j_gene: TRBJ1-2; CDR3aa: ASSFGQDSRGYT
v_gene: TRBV30; d_gene: -; j_gene: TRBJ1-1; CDR3aa: AWSGEDFTEAF
v_gene: TRBV4-3; d_gene: -; j_gene: TRBJ2-2; CDR3aa: ASSQIIGAGELF
v_gene: TRBV5-8; d_gene: TRBD1; j_gene: TRBJ2-6; CDR3aa: AIPLWTGGSSWAGANVLT
v_gene: TRBV27; d_gene: TRBD1; j_gene: TRBJ1-1; CDR3aa: ASSVGQGTTEAF
v_gene: TRBV27; d_gene: -; j_gene: TRBJ2-2; CDR3aa: ASSLSQTGELF
v_gene: TRBV28; d_gene: -; j_gene: TRBJ2-2; CDR3aa: ASSEGDTNTGELF
v_gene: TRBV19; d_gene: TRBD1; j_gene: TRBJ1-1; CDR3aa: ASSDRRNTEAF
v_gene: TRBV9; d_gene: -; j_gene: TRBJ2-5; CDR3aa: ASSVGGLWGNQETQY
v_gene: TRBV6-5; d_gene: TRBD1; j_gene: TRBJ1-5; CDR3aa: ASSYSRGPGQPQH
v_gene: TRBV2; d_gene: -; j_gene: TRBJ2-7; CDR3aa: ASTNEGVSYEQY
v_gene: TRBV6-1; d_gene: TRBD1; j_gene: TRBJ2-1; CDR3aa: ASSEDRDRAGNEQF
v_gene: TRBV27; d_gene: TRBD1; j_gene: TRBJ1-1; CDR3aa: ASGQGANTEAF
v_gene: TRBV7-6; d_gene: -; j_gene: TRBJ2-2; CDR3aa: ASRSMTYTNTGELF
v_gene: TRBV9; d_gene: TRBD1; j_gene: TRBJ1-3; CDR3aa: ASSPRGASSGNTIY
v_gene: TRBV6-1; d_gene: TRBD1; j_gene: TRBJ2-7; CDR3aa: ASSEVGTGLRREQY
v_gene: TRBV27; d_gene: TRBD1; j_gene: TRBJ1-1; CDR3aa: ASRGGQTPDF
v_gene: TRBV7-9; d_gene: -; j_gene: TRBJ1-5; CDR3aa: ASRGENQPQH
v_gene: TRBV10-1; d_gene: TRBD1; j_gene: TRBJ1-2; CDR3aa: AASGQLNYGYT
v_gene: TRBV19; d_gene: -; j_gene: TRBJ2-2; CDR3aa: ASSGTLGGELF
v_gene: TRBV7-2; d_gene: -; j_gene: TRBJ2-7; CDR3aa: ASSLVGTGSGNEQY
v_gene: TRBV14; d_gene: TRBD1; j_gene: TRBJ1-5; CDR3aa: ASSPLGQGRVKQPQH
v_gene: TRBV7-6; d_gene: -; j_gene: TRBJ1-4; CDR3aa: ASSLSSGYEKLF
v_gene: TRBV18; d_gene: TRBD1; j_gene: TRBJ1-1; CDR3aa: ASSPSIGTGIITEAF
v_gene: TRBV10-2; d_gene: -; j_gene: TRBJ2-5; CDR3aa: ASSPLAQETQY